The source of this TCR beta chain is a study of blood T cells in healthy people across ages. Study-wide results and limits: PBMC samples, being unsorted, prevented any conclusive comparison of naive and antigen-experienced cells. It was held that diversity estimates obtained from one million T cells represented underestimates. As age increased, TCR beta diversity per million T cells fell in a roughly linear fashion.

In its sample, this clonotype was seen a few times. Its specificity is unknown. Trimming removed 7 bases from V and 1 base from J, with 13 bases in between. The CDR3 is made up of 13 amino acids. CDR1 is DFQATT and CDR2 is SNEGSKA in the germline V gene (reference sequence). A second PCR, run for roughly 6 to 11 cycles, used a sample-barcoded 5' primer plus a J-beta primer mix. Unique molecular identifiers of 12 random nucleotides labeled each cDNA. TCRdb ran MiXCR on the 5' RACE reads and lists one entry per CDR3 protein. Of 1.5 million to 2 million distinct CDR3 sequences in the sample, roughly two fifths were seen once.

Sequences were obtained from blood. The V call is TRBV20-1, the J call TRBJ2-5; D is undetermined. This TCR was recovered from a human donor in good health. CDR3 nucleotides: TGCAGTGTGGCTCGGTCAGGCCAAGAGACCCAGTACTTC. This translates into CSVARSGQETQYF.